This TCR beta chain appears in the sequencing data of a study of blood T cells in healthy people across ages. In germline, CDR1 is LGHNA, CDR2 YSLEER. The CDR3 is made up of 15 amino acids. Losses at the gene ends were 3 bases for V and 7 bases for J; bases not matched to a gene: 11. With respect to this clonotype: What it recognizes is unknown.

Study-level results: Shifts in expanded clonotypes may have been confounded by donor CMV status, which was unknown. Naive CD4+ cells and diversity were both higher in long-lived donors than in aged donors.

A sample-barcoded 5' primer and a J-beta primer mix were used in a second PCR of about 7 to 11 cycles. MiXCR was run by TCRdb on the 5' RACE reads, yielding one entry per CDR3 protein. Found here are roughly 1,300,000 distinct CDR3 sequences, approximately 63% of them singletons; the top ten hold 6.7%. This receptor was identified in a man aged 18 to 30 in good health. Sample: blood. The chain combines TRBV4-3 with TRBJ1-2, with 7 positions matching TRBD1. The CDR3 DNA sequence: TGCGCCAGCAGCCAGAACCCACAGGGGTTGGGTGGCTACACCTTC. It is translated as CASSQNPQGLGGYTF.